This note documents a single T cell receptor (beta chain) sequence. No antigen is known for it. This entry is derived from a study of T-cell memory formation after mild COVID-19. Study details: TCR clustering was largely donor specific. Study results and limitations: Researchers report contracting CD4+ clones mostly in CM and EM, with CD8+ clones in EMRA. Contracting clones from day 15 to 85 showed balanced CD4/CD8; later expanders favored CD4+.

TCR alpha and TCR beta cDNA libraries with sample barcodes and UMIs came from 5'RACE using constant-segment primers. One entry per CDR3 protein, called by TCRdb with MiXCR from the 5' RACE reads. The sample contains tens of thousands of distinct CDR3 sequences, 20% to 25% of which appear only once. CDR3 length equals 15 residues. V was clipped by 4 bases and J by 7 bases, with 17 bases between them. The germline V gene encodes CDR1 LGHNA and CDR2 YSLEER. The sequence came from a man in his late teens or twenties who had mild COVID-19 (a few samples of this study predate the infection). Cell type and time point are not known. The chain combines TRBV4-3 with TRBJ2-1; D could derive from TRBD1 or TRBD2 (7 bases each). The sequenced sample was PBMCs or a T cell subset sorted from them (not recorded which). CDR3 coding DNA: TGCGCCAGCAGCCTGGGGGAGGGGGCGCGGAATGAGCAGTTCTTC. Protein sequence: CASSLGEGARNEQFF.